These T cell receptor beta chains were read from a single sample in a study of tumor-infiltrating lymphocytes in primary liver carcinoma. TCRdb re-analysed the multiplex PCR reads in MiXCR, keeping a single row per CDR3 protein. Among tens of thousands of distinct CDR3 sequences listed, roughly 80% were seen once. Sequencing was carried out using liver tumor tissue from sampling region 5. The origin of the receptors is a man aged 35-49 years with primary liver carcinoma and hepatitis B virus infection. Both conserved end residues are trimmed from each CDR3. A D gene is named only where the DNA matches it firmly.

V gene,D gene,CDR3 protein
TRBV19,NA,ASRPVGGIGELF
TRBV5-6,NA,ASIFSQHTEAF
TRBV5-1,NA,ASSLGAGTQETQY
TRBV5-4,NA,ASSSYGANILS
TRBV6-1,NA,ASSTDRSPILHEQY
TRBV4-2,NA,ASSQDSNRRTF
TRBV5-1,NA,ASSSASSNTGELF
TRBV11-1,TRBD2,ACSFPGTNGTKDIQY
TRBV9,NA,ASSASGLTFNEQF
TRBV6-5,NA,ANRSTSGLEAF
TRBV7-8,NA,ASRLAGGNAEAF
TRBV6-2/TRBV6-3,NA,ASSLRYRAYKQY
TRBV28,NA,ASSYSPNLSIQPQH
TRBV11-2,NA,ASSLRLAGESGETQY
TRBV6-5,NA,ISSRGPNTGELF
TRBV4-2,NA,VSTPSRTQEKLF
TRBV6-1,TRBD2,ASREAGGIYNEQF
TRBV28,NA,ASRRTGIALYTEAF
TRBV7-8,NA,ASSPRDIRHEQF
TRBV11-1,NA,ASGSGGSSFEARTDTQY
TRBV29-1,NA,NPMTSGSGTPYEQY
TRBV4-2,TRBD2,AGSQEIAGASYNEQF
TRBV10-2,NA,ASSAGLLTAQGTQY
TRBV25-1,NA,ARTGDGGLTEAF
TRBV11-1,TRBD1,ASSSRGDRGKNQY
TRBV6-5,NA,ASSQVRGAAEQF
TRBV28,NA,TSTTLTYEQY
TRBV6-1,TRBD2,ASKEGLAGGLGTGDLF
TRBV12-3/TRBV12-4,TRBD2,ASSPAASGRWGELF
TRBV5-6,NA,ACSLVDQPQH
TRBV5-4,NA,ASGLAARVTHGYT
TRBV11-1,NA,TSRLVHNYGCT
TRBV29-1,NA,SIETGMNTEGF
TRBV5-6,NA,ASSYQGRAYNEQF
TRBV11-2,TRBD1,ASCYATGEKF
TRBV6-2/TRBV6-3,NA,ASTLVNGDQPQH
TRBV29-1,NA,SLGDGTNPPLH
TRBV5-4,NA,ASSLAISGTDTQY
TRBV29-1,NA,GVEVPQEETQY
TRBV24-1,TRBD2,ATSVRTSRQY
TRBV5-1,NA,AIMGGQLTDTQY
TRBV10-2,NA,VSRLTGAKGNEQF
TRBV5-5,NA,ANSLTDGTDTQY
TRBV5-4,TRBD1,ASPTGTGINEQY
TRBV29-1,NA,IAGGGANQAQH
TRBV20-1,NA,SASSGLAGLNTGSCF
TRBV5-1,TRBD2,ASSSRPPGLDGEQY
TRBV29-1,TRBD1,SVEADRGRLETQY
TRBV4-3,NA,TSSQWTRRGYT
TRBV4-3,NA,ASSHHHGTDTQY
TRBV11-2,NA,SSRPPGRTDMQY
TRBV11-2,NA,TISLVGVTGSNQPQH
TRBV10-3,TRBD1,AISVTGGFSNQPQH
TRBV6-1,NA,VSLQQSYNEQF
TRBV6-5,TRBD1,ASKVGQGDRFGYGYT